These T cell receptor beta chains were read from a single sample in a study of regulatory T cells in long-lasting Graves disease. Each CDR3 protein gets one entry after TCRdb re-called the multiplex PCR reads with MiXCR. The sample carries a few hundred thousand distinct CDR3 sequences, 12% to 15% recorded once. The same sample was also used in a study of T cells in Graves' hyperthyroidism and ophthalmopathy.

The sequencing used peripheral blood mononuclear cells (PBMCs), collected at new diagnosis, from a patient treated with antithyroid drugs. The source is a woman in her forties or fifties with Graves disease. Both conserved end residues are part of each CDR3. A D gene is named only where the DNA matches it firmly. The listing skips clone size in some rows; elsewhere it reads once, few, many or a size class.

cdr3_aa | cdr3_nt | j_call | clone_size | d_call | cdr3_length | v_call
CASSGRGGLSGNTIYF | TGTGCCAGCAGTGGCCGTGGGGGGTTAAGTGGAAACACCATATATTTT | TRBJ1-3 | few | - | 16 | TRBV2
CASSQVARGPTYEQYF | TGCGCCAGCAGCCAAGTTGCCAGGGGACCAACCTACGAGCAGTACTTC | TRBJ2-7 | - | - | 16 | TRBV4-1
CASSPRPRGLETQYF | TGTGCCAGCAGCCCGAGGCCCAGGGGGCTGGAGACCCAGTACTTC | TRBJ2-5 | many | TRBD1 | 15 | TRBV5-4
CASSLEDGGPNQPQHF | TGTGCCAGCAGCTTAGAGGATGGGGGGCCCAATCAGCCCCAGCATTTT | TRBJ1-5 | - | - | 16 | TRBV7-9
CASRGGQGNEQFF | TGCGCCAGCAGAGGGGGACAGGGGAATGAGCAGTTCTTC | TRBJ2-1 | many | TRBD1 | 13 | TRBV5-1
CASTGGQGNQPQHF | TGTGCCAGCACCGGGGGACAGGGTAATCAGCCCCAGCATTTT | TRBJ1-5 | many | TRBD1 | 14 | TRBV12-3/TRBV12-4
CAWTTTGYGYTF | TGTGCCTGGACCACGACGGGCTATGGCTACACCTTC | TRBJ1-2 | many | - | 12 | TRBV30
CASTSRDSPGGEQYF | TGTGCCAGCACCAGCCGGGACAGCCCGGGAGGGGAGCAGTACTTC | TRBJ2-7 | - | - | 15 | TRBV2
CASSQSWGGTSGGYNEQFF | TGTGCCAGCAGCCAATCCTGGGGGGGGACTAGCGGAGGCTACAATGAGCAGTTCTTC | TRBJ2-1 | many | TRBD2 | 19 | TRBV14
CAWCVGGGTYNEQFF | TGTGCCTGGTGTGTCGGAGGGGGTACCTACAATGAGCAGTTCTTC | TRBJ2-1 | many | - | 15 | TRBV30
CASSRTSGRVTYEQYF | TGTGCCAGCAGCAGGACTAGCGGGAGGGTCACCTACGAGCAGTACTTC | TRBJ2-7 | many | TRBD2 | 16 | TRBV27
CAWSVVAGQGDTQYF | TGTGCCTGGAGTGTAGTGGCGGGACAGGGTGATACGCAGTATTTT | TRBJ2-3 | many | TRBD1 | 15 | TRBV30
CASRPKTDIEAFF | TGTGCCAGCAGGCCCAAGACAGATATTGAAGCTTTCTTT | TRBJ1-1 | many | - | 13 | TRBV12-3/TRBV12-4
CSARGGGYNEQFF | TGCAGCGCCCGGGGCGGGGGTTACAATGAGCAGTTCTTC | TRBJ2-1 | - | TRBD2 | 13 | TRBV29-1
CASSPSGSFDTQYF | TGTGCCAGCAGCCCCAGCGGGAGCTTTGATACGCAGTATTTT | TRBJ2-3 | many | TRBD2 | 14 | TRBV6-1
CASSSSTVLNQPQHF | TGTGCCAGCAGCTCTTCGACAGTTTTAAATCAGCCCCAGCATTTT | TRBJ1-5 | - | - | 15 | TRBV7-9
CSAPGVREQYF | TGCAGTGCCCCAGGGGTGCGGGAGCAGTACTTC | TRBJ2-7 | few | - | 11 | TRBV20-1
CASSLSQNTEAFF | TGTGCCAGCAGCTTATCCCAGAACACTGAAGCTTTCTTT | TRBJ1-1 | many | - | 13 | TRBV28
CASEINEKLFF | TGTGCCAGCGAGATTAATGAAAAACTGTTTTTT | TRBJ1-4 | many | - | 11 | TRBV28
CASSLDGRPSTDTQYF | TGTGCCAGCAGCTTAGATGGAAGGCCTAGCACAGATACACAGTATTTT | TRBJ2-3 | few | - | 16 | TRBV7-9
CSASSLAGDEQFF | TGCAGTGCTAGTTCGTTGGCAGGGGATGAGCAGTTCTTC | TRBJ2-1 | many | - | 13 | TRBV20-1
CASSLARGQTFSGANVLTF | TGTGCCAGCAGCTTAGCAAGGGGACAAACTTTCTCTGGGGCCAACGTCCTGACTTTC | TRBJ2-6 | - | - | 19 | TRBV7-9
CASSFGTRYNEQFF | TGTGCCAGCAGTTTCGGGACTCGTTACAATGAGCAGTTCTTC | TRBJ2-1 | many | - | 14 | TRBV28
CAWSVTGRNQPQHF | TGTGCCTGGAGTGTGACAGGACGCAATCAGCCCCAGCATTTT | TRBJ1-5 | many | - | 14 | TRBV30
CASSQLTDLNYGYTF | TGTGCCAGCAGCCAACTGACAGATCTCAACTATGGCTACACCTTC | TRBJ1-2 | few | - | 15 | TRBV3-1
CASSDWAYEQYF | TGTGCCAGCAGTGACTGGGCCTACGAGCAGTACTTC | TRBJ2-7 | many | - | 12 | TRBV6-1
CASSVGYLNTEAFF | TGTGCCAGCAGCGTAGGCTATCTGAACACTGAAGCTTTCTTT | TRBJ1-1 | - | - | 14 | TRBV9
CASSLAGGPRSYNEQFF | TGTGCCAGCAGTTTAGCGGGAGGCCCCCGCTCCTACAATGAGCAGTTCTTC | TRBJ2-1 | - | - | 17 | TRBV12-3/TRBV12-4
CASRHGGEGETQYF | TGTGCCAGCAGACACGGGGGTGAAGGAGAGACCCAGTACTTC | TRBJ2-5 | many | - | 14 | TRBV7-6
CASTPRPSYNSPLHF | TGTGCCAGCACCCCGAGGCCCTCCTATAATTCACCCCTCCACTTT | TRBJ1-6 | many | - | 15 | TRBV28
CASSYNFGQLNTEAFF | TGTGCCAGCAGTTATAACTTCGGACAGCTGAACACTGAAGCTTTCTTT | TRBJ1-1 | - | - | 16 | TRBV6-9
CASSTDRGTNEKLFF | TGTGCCAGCAGCACCGACAGGGGGACTAATGAAAAACTGTTTTTT | TRBJ1-4 | - | TRBD1 | 15 | TRBV3-1
CSASRLAGQETQYF | TGCAGTGCTAGTAGACTAGCGGGGCAAGAGACCCAGTACTTC | TRBJ2-5 | - | TRBD2 | 14 | TRBV20-1
CASSVESTSYNEQFF | TGTGCCAGCAGCGTAGAATCGACCTCATACAATGAGCAGTTCTTC | TRBJ2-1 | - | - | 15 | TRBV9
CAIRGQGVDQPQHF | TGTGCCATCAGAGGACAGGGAGTCGATCAGCCCCAGCATTTT | TRBJ1-5 | many | TRBD1 | 14 | TRBV10-3
CSATLAGVFSEQYF | TGCAGTGCTACATTAGCGGGAGTCTTCAGCGAGCAGTACTTC | TRBJ2-7 | many | TRBD2 | 14 | TRBV20-1